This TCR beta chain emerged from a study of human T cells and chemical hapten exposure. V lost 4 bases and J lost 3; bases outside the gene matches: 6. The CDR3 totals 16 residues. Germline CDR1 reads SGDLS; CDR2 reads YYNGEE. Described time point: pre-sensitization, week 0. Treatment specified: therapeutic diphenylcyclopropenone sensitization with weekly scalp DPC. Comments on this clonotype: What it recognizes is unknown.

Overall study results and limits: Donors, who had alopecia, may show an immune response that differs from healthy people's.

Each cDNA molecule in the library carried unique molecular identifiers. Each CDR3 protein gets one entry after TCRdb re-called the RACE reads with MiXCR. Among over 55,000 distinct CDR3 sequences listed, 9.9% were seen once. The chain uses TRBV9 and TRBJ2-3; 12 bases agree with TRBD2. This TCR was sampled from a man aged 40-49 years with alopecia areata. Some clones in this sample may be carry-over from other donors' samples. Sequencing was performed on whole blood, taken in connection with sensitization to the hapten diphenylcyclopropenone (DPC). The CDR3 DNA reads TGTGCCAGCAGCCATGGGACTAGCGGGCGGACAGATACGCAGTATTTT. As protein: CASSHGTSGRTDTQYF.